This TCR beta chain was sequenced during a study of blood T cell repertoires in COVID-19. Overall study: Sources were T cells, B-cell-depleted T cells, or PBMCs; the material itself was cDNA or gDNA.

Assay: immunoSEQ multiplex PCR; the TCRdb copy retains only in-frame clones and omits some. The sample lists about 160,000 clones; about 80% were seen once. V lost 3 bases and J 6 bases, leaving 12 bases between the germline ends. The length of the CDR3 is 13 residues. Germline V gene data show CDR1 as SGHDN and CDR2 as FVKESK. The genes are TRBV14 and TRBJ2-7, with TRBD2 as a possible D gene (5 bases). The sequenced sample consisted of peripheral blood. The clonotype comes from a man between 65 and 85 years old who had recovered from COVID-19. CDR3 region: CASSQSGSFEQYF. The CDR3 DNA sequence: TGTGCCAGCAGCCAGTCTGGGAGTTTCGAGCAGTACTTC.